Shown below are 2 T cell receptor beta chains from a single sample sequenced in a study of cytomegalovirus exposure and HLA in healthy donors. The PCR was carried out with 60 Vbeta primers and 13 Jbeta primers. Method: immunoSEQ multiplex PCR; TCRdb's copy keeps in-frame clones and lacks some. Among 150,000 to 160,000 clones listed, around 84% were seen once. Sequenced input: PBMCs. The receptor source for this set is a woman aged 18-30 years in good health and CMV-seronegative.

CDR3 nucleotides: TGCGCCAGCAGCTTGGAGGGGTATAGCAATCAGCCCCAGCATTTT. As protein: CASSLEGYSNQPQHF. The genes are TRBV5-1 and TRBJ1-5, with D perhaps matching TRBD1 (5 bases). Germline CDR1 reads SGHRS; CDR2 reads YFSETQ. The CDR3 has 15 residues. The ends were cut back, 0 bases at V and 0 bases at J, with 7 bases in the middle. The full variable domain, rest sourced from reference TRBV5-1 and TRBJ1-5, is KAGVTQTPRYLIKTRGQQVTLSCSPISGHRSVSWYQQTPGQGLQFLFEYFSETQRNKGNFPGRFSGRQFSNSRSEMNVSTLELGDSALYLCASSLEGYSNQPQHFGDGTRLSIL.

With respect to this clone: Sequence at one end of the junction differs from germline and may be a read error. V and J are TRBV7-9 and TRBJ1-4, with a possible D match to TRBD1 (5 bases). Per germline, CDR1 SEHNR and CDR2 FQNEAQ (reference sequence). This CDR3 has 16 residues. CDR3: CSSSLGGYRINEKLFF. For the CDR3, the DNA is TGTTCCAGCAGCTTAGGCGGTTACAGGATTAATGAAAAACTGTTTTTT.